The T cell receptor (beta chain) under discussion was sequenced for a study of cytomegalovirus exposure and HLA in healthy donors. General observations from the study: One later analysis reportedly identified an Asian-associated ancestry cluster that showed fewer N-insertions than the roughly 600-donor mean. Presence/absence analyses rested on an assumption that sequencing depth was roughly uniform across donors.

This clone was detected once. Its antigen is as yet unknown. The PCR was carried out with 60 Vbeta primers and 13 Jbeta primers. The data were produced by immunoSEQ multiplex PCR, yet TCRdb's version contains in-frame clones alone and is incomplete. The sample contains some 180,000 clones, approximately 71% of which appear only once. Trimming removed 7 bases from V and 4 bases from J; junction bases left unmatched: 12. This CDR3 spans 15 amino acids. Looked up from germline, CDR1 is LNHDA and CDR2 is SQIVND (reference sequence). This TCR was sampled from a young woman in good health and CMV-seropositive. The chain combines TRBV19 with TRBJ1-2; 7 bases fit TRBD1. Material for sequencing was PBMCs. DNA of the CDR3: TGTGCCAGTACCAAATCGACAGGGCGGGTCTATGGCTACACCTTC. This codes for CASTKSTGRVYGYTF.